A selection of T cell receptor beta chains follows, all from one sample in a study of CXCR3-negative and CXCR3-positive naive CD8 T cells. One entry per CDR3 protein, without DNA, is what TCRdb gives after re-calling the 5' RACE reads. The table lists 75,000 to 100,000 distinct CDR3 sequences. The sequenced sample was naive CXCR3- CD8+ T cells from blood. Source of these receptors: a human donor in good health. Some clones in this sample may be carry-over from other donors' samples. Both conserved end residues are part of each CDR3.

CDR3 length: 15; J gene: TRBJ2-1; V gene: TRBV29-1; CDR3 protein: CSVRLMARSGDEQFF
CDR3 length: 15; J gene: TRBJ1-2; V gene: TRBV12-3/TRBV12-4; CDR3 protein: CASNTLNRGTYGYTF
CDR3 length: 18; J gene: TRBJ2-7; V gene: TRBV6-5; CDR3 protein: CASSSHHPDRGSSYEQYF
CDR3 length: 17; J gene: TRBJ2-7; V gene: TRBV13; CDR3 protein: CASSLPELAGDTYEQYF
CDR3 length: 14; J gene: TRBJ2-4; V gene: TRBV28; CDR3 protein: CASSSRDRVYIQYF
CDR3 length: 15; J gene: TRBJ2-5; V gene: TRBV2; CDR3 protein: CASSEWIAGDETQYF
CDR3 length: 14; J gene: TRBJ2-7; V gene: TRBV5-1; CDR3 protein: CASAGTGDSYEQYF
CDR3 length: 15; J gene: TRBJ2-3; V gene: TRBV12-3/TRBV12-4; CDR3 protein: CASSLVGGLTDTQYF
CDR3 length: 15; J gene: TRBJ2-7; V gene: TRBV6-5; CDR3 protein: CASSPLDSGSYEQYF
CDR3 length: 17; J gene: TRBJ2-3; V gene: TRBV4-2; CDR3 protein: CASSQDRLAGGQDTQYF